This is a list of T cell receptor beta chains from one sample in a study of T-cell memory formation after mild COVID-19. TCRdb reprocessed the 5' RACE reads via MiXCR and lists one record per CDR3 protein. The sample holds some 48,000 distinct CDR3 sequences, about 12% seen once. Sequencing was done on a sample of PBMCs or a T cell subset sorted from them (not recorded which). These receptors were obtained from a man aged 18 to 35 who had mild COVID-19 (a few samples of this study predate the infection). Cell type and time point are not known. CDR3s include the opening cysteine and the closing phenylalanine or tryptophan.

V gene	J gene	CDR3 protein
TRBV5-1	TRBJ1-5	CASSRDVSQPQHF
TRBV29-1	TRBJ2-7	CIVATSGGDYEQYF
TRBV5-5	TRBJ2-5	CASSWPQETQYF
TRBV3-1	TRBJ1-5	CASSQDGGAGSNQPQHF
TRBV18	TRBJ1-1	CASSTEDGNTEAFF
TRBV4-1	TRBJ2-7	CASSPNPGTKISGEQYF
TRBV4-2	TRBJ1-2	CASSQVHSPGTNYGYTF
TRBV11-2	TRBJ2-7	CASSRTRAGGPYEQYF
TRBV12-3/TRBV12-4	TRBJ2-5	CASSWPAGGETQYF
TRBV5-1	TRBJ2-3	CASSLALTSTDTQYF
TRBV10-1	TRBJ2-7	CASSESGRNEQYF
TRBV7-8	TRBJ2-1	CASSRHRDTLFNEQFF
TRBV6-2/TRBV6-3	TRBJ2-3	CASSRGQTNTDTQYF
TRBV7-2	TRBJ2-1	CASSPRVTEQFF
TRBV5-1	TRBJ2-1	CASGAGGETDEQFF
TRBV27	TRBJ2-3	CASSKAGQGRQYTQYF
TRBV6-2/TRBV6-3	TRBJ2-1	CASSYYRLSSYNEQFF
TRBV24-1	TRBJ1-4	CATSDYSRGPPKLFF
TRBV28	TRBJ1-2	CASSWEGANYGYTF
TRBV11-2	TRBJ2-2	CASSLHRVGTGELFF
TRBV12-3/TRBV12-4	TRBJ1-1	CASSLFPPDREAFF
TRBV5-1	TRBJ1-5	CASTLGTGHHDPQHF
TRBV6-5	TRBJ1-1	CASRRDRARSTEAFF
TRBV28	TRBJ2-3	CASTQPPADTQYF
TRBV4-3	TRBJ2-1	CASSQDPGGYNEQFF
TRBV7-2	TRBJ1-1	CASSFARRGANTEAFF
TRBV28	TRBJ1-5	CASRQGGGQPQHF
TRBV5-1	TRBJ2-2	CASSLARRDLGELFF
TRBV4-2	TRBJ2-3	CASSQDLRLAGGTTDTQYF
TRBV29-1	TRBJ2-2	CSVAGLGGRFTGELFF
TRBV5-1	TRBJ2-3	CASSPIGTASTDTQYF
TRBV20-1	TRBJ2-7	CSAPDASSYEQYF
TRBV4-1	TRBJ1-1	CASSLGTGGENTEAFF
TRBV12-3/TRBV12-4	TRBJ2-5	CASSIVWGQETQYF
TRBV7-8	TRBJ2-5	CASSLGRLAGEAQYF
TRBV20-1	TRBJ2-1	CSATRLAGGPGNEQFF
TRBV6-5	TRBJ2-2	CASSLVPGELFF
TRBV9	TRBJ1-3	CASSRGPGNTIYF
TRBV20-1	TRBJ1-5	CSAVGTGGQPQHF
TRBV12-3/TRBV12-4	TRBJ1-5	CASTMWGKGNQPQHF
TRBV4-2	TRBJ2-1	CASSQDRDGEQFF
TRBV5-1	TRBJ2-3	CASRLRGAGTDTQYF